This T cell receptor beta chain was documented in a study of cytomegalovirus exposure and HLA in healthy donors. The study, taken as a whole, reports: Researchers reported in a later analysis that a missense DCLRE1C variant was tied to TCR beta V- and J-gene trimming. Researchers catalogued about 160 TCR beta chains as cytomegalovirus-associated.

To note about this clone: Its antigen remains unidentified.

Primers: 60 Vbeta forward and 13 Jbeta reverse. Some clones are missing from TCRdb's copy, which holds only in-frame ones; the method was immunoSEQ multiplex PCR. Of about 170,000 clones listed, under 80% are singletons. V lost 2 bases, J lost 2 bases, and 7 bases lay in between. Germline assignment: CDR1 SGHRS and CDR2 YFSETQ. The CDR3 is 13 amino acids. The specimen sequenced was PBMCs. This chain links TRBV5-1 with TRBJ1-2; the D is unclear. The receptor comes from a man in his forties in good health and CMV-seronegative. The CDR3 region has the DNA TGCGCCAGCAGCTTCACGGGGAACTATGGCTACACCTTC. This gives the protein CASSFTGNYGYTF.